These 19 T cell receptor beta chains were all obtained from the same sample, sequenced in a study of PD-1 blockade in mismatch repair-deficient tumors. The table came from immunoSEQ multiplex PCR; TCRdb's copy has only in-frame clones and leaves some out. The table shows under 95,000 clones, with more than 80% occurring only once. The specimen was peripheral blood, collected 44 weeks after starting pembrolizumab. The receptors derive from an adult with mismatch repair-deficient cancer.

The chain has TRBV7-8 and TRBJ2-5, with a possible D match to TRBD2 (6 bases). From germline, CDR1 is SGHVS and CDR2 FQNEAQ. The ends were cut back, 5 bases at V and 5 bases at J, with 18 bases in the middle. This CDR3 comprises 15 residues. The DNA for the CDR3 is TGTGCCAGCAGCCCACCAGCCCTCGGAGGGGAGACCCAGTACTTC. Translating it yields CASSPPALGGETQYF.

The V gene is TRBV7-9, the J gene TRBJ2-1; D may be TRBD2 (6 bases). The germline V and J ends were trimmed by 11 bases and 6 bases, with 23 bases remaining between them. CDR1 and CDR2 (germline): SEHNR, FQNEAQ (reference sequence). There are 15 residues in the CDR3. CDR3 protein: CALALGGFGGNEQFF. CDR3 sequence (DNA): TGTGCCCTCGCCTTAGGTGGGTTCGGGGGCAATGAGCAGTTCTTC.

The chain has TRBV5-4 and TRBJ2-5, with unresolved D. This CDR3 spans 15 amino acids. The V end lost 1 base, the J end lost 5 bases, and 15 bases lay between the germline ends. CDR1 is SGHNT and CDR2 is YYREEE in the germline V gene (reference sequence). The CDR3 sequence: CASSLWLGSPETQYF. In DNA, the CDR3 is TGTGCCAGCAGCTTGTGGCTGGGGTCCCCTGAGACCCAGTACTTC.

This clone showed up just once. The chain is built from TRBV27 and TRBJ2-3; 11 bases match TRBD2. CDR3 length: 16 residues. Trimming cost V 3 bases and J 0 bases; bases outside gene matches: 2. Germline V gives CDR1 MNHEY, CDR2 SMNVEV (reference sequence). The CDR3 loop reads CASSFPSGGSTDTQYF. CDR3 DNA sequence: TGTGCCAGCAGTTTCCCTAGCGGGGGGAGCACAGATACGCAGTATTTT.

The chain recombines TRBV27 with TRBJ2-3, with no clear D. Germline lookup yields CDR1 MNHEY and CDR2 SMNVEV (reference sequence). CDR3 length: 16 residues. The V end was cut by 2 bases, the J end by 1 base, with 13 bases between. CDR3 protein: CASSLGLLAGTDTQYF. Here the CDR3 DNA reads TGTGCCAGCAGTTTAGGGCTCCTGGCCGGCACAGATACGCAGTATTTT.

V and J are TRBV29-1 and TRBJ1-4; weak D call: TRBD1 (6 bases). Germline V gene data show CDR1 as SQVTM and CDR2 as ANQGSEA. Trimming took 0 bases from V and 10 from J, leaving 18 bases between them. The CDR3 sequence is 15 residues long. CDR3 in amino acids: CSVEDQLTGLGKLFF. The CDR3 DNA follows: TGCAGCGTTGAAGATCAGTTAACAGGGTTGGGAAAACTGTTTTTT. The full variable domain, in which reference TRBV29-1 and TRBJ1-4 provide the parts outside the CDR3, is SAVISQKPSRDICQRGTSLTIQCQVDSQVTMMFWYRQQPGQSLTLIATANQGSEATYESGFVIDKFPISRPNLTFSTLTVSNMSPEDSSIYLCSVEDQLTGLGKLFFGSGTQLSVL.

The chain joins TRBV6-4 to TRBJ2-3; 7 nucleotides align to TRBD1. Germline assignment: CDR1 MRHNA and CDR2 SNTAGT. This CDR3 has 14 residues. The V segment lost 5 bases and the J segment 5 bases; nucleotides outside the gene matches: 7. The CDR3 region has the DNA TGTGCCAGCAGTCGCGACCCAGGGGGAGATACGCAGTATTTT. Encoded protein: CASSRDPGGDTQYF.

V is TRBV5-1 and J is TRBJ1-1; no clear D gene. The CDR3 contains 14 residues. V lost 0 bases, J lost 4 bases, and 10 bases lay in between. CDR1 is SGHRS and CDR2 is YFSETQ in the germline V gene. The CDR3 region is CASSLVGIGTEAFF. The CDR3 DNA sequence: TGCGCCAGCAGCTTGGTCGGTATTGGCACTGAAGCTTTCTTT.

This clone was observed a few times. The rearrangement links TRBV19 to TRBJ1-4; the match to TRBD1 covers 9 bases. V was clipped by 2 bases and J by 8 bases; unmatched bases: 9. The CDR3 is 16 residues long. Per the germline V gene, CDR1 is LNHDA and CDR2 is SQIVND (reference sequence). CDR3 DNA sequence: TGTGCCAGTAGTATAAGTACGGGGACAGGGCACGAAAAACTGTTTTTT. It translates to CASSISTGTGHEKLFF. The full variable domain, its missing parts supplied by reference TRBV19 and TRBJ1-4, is DGGITQSPKYLFRKEGQNVTLSCEQNLNHDAMYWYRQDPGQGLRLIYYSQIVNDFQKGDIAEGYSVSREKKESFPLTVTSAQKNPTAFYLCASSISTGTGHEKLFFGSGTQLSVL.

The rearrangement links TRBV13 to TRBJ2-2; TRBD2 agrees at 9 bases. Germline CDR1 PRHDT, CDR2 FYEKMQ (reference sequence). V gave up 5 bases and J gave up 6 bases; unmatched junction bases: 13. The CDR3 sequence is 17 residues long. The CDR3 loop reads CASSLLAAGGPAGELFF. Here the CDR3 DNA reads TGTGCCAGCAGCCTTCTAGCGGCGGGAGGGCCCGCCGGGGAGCTGTTTTTT.

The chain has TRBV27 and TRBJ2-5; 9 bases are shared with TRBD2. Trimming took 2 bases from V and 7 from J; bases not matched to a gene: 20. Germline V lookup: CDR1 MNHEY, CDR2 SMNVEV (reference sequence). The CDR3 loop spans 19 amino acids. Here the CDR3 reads CASSLRRSSGSLAEGTQYF. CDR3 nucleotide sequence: TGTGCCAGCAGTTTACGGCGGAGTAGCGGGAGCCTCGCTGAGGGGACCCAGTACTTC.

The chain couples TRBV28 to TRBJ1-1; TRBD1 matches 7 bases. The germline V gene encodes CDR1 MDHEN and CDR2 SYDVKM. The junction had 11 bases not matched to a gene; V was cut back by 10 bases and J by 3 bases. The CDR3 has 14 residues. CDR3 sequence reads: CATQNPQGHTEAFF. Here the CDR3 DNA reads TGTGCCACCCAAAACCCACAGGGGCACACTGAAGCTTTCTTT.

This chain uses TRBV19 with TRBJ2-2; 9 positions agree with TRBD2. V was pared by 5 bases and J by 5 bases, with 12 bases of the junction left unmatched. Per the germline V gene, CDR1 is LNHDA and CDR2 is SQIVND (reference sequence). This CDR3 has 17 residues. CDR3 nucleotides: TGTGCCAGTAGTTCGTTGCGGGAGGGCCGAAATACCGGGGAGCTGTTTTTT. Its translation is CASSSLREGRNTGELFF.

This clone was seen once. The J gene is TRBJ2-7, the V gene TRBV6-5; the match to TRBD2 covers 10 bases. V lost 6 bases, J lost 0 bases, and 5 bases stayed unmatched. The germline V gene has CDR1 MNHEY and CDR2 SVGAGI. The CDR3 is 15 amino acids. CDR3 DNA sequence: TGTGCCAGCAGCTTATCTAGCGGGGGCTCCTACGAGCAGTACTTC. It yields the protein CASSLSSGGSYEQYF.

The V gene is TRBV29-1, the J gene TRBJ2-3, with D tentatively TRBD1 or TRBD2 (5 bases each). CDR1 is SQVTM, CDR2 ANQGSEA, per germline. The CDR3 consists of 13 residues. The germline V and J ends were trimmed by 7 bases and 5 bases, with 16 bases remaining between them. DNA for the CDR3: TGCAGCGCCCGTGGGGACCGTGGAGATACGCAGTATTTT. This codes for CSARGDRGDTQYF.

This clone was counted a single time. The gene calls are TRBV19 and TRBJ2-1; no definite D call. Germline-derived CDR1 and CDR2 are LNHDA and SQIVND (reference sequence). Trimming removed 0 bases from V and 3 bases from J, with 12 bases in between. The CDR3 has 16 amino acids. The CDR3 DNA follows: TGTGCCAGTAGTATAGATGGCTCCACCCTCTACAATGAGCAGTTCTTC. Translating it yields CASSIDGSTLYNEQFF. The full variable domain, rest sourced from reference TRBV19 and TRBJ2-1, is DGGITQSPKYLFRKEGQNVTLSCEQNLNHDAMYWYRQDPGQGLRLIYYSQIVNDFQKGDIAEGYSVSREKKESFPLTVTSAQKNPTAFYLCASSIDGSTLYNEQFFGPGTRLTVL.

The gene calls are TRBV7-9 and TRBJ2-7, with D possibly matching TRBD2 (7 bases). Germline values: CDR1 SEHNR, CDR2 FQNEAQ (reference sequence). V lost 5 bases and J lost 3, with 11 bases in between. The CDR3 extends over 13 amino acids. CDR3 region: CASSTGGVYEQYF. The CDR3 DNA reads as TGTGCCAGCAGCACGGGGGGCGTCTACGAGCAGTACTTC.

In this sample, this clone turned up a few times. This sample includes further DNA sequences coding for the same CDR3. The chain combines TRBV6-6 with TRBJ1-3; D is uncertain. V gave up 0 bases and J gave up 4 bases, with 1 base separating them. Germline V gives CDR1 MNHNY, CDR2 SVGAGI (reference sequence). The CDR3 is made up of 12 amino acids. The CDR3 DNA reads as TGTGCCAGCAGTTACTCAGGAAACACCATATATTTT. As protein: CASSYSGNTIYF.

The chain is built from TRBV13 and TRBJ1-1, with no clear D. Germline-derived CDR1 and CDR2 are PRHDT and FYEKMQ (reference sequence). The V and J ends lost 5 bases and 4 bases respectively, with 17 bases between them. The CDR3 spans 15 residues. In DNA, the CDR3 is TGTGCCAGCAGCCTTAGTAGGACGACGATCACTGAAGCTTTCTTT. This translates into CASSLSRTTITEAFF.